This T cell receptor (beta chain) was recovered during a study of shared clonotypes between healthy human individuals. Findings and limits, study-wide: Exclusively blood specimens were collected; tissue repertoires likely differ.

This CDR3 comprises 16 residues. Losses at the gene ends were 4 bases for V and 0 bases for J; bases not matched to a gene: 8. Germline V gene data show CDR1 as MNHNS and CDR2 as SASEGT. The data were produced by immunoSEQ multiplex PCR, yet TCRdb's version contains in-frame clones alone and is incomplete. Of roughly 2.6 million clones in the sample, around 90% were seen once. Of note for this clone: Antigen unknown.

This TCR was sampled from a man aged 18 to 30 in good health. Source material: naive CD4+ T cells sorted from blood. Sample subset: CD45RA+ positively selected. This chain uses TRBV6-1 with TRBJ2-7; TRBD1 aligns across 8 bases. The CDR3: CASSAGQGRTSYEQYF. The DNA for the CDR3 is TGTGCCAGCAGTGCCGGACAGGGCAGGACCTCCTACGAGCAGTACTTC.